This TCR beta chain was captured in a study of identical twins. Findings and limits, study-wide: Because invariant MAIT and iNKT cells could be present, zero-insertion analyses could be partly confounded. The abundant beta clonotypes from cord blood had fewer insertions, and memory repertoires had none of this. Twins' excess sharing was less marked for out-of-frame beta sequences.

Trimming took 2 bases from V and 9 from J; bases not matched to a gene: 7. Germline V CDR1 and CDR2: LGHNA, YSLEER. This CDR3 is built from 14 residues. TCRdb independently ran MiXCR on the 5' RACE reads; one entry per CDR3 protein. The sample carries about 660,000 distinct CDR3 sequences, over 8.5% recorded once. About this clonotype: Its target is not known.

These data also featured in a second study, about yellow fever vaccine responses in identical twins.

The source material was PBMCs. The sequence came from a woman aged 18 to 35 in good health. The chain joins TRBV4-3 to TRBJ2-1; 7 bases align to TRBD1. The CDR3 sequence: CASSQTSGGIEQFF. CDR3 nucleotides: TGCGCCAGCAGCCAAACCTCAGGGGGTATTGAGCAGTTCTTC.